These 27 T cell receptor beta chains came from one sample sequenced in a study of OX40 agonist ivuxolimab in advanced cancers. The assay was immunoSEQ multiplex PCR, and TCRdb's table has in-frame clones only and misses some. The data contain some 90,000 clones, roughly 86% of them singletons. The material was CD4+ or CD8+ T cells sorted from blood, obtained in a trial of the OX40 agonist ivuxolimab. These receptors were taken from an adult with an advanced solid tumor such as melanoma, head and neck, liver or kidney cancer.

This clone has only one observation. J is TRBJ2-1 and V is TRBV2; 10 bases are shared with TRBD2. In germline, CDR1 is SNHLY, CDR2 FYNNEI. This CDR3 spans 19 amino acids. V lost 4 bases and J lost 2; bases outside the gene matches: 14. CDR3 sequence reads: CASSGAPGLAGAAYNEQFF. The CDR3 coding sequence is TGTGCCAGCAGTGGGGCGCCAGGGCTAGCGGGAGCGGCCTACAATGAGCAGTTCTTC.

The V call is TRBV7-8, the J call TRBJ2-1; D uncertain. The CDR3 extends over 14 amino acids. Trimming took 1 base from V and 7 from J, leaving 11 bases between them. Germline assignment: CDR1 SGHVS and CDR2 FQNEAQ. CDR3 bases: TGTGCCAGCAGCTTAGGCGACACCTCAAATGAGCAGTTCTTC. This encodes CASSLGDTSNEQFF.

DNA of the CDR3: TGTGCCTGGAGTGTTTCATCAACTGGAAACACCATATATTTT. Protein product: CAWSVSSTGNTIYF. This sequence joins TRBV30 and TRBJ1-3; D ambiguous. Germline-derived CDR1 and CDR2 are GTSNPN and SVGIG (reference sequence). The CDR3 loop spans 14 amino acids. Trimming took off 0 bases at V and 2 bases at J, with 8 bases between the two ends.

This clone has more than one count but fewer than ten. The gene calls are TRBV14 and TRBJ2-1; D ambiguous. Deletions cut 1 base from V and 1 base from J, with 8 bases between. The CDR3 runs 15 residues. The V gene's germline CDR1 is SGHDN and CDR2 FVKESK. CDR3 sequence reads: CASSQGGNSYNEQFF. As DNA, the CDR3 is TGTGCCAGCAGCCAAGGGGGTAATTCCTACAATGAGCAGTTCTTC.

Comment on this clone: The same CDR3 arises from other DNA sequences in this sample as well. V gene TRBV5-1 combines with J gene TRBJ2-7; D may be TRBD2 (5 bases). Trimming removed 0 bases at V and 2 bases at J, with 12 bases between. This CDR3 contains 15 residues. Germline V gene lookup returns CDR1 SGHRS and CDR2 YFSETQ. CDR3 region: CASSLGGLAPYEQYF. CDR3 DNA: TGCGCCAGCAGCTTGGGCGGCCTAGCCCCCTACGAGCAGTACTTC. The whole variable domain, remainder taken from reference TRBV5-1 and TRBJ2-7, is KAGVTQTPRYLIKTRGQQVTLSCSPISGHRSVSWYQQTPGQGLQFLFEYFSETQRNKGNFPGRFSGRQFSNSRSEMNVSTLELGDSALYLCASSLGGLAPYEQYFGPGTRLTVT.

This rearrangement joins TRBV7-9 to TRBJ2-7; D gene uncertain. CDR1 and CDR2 from the germline V gene are SEHNR and FQNEAQ (reference sequence). This CDR3 spans 12 amino acids. The V and J ends lost 1 base and 7 bases respectively, with 8 bases between them. The CDR3 protein is CASSLEVSEQYV. The DNA for the CDR3 is TGTGCCAGCAGCTTAGAAGTGAGTGAGCAGTACGTC.

The chain combines TRBV27 with TRBJ2-6, with TRBD1 as a possible D gene (6 bases). Germline V gives CDR1 MNHEY, CDR2 SMNVEV (reference sequence). CDR3 length equals 16 residues. Between the trimmed V and J ends, which lost 1 base and 2 bases, there was a span of 9 bases. CDR3 protein: CASSLLGGPGANVLTF. The CDR3 DNA sequence: TGTGCCAGCAGTTTATTAGGGGGTCCTGGGGCCAACGTCCTGACTTTC.

This chain joins TRBV5-1 and TRBJ2-7; 15 bases map to TRBD2. The germline V gene encodes CDR1 SGHRS and CDR2 YFSETQ. V dropped 4 bases and J dropped 6; count of bases not matched to a gene: 5. The CDR3 has 15 amino acids. CDR3 DNA: TGCGCCAGCAGCCCGGGACTAGCGGGAGGTACCGAGCAGTACTTC. Amino acids: CASSPGLAGGTEQYF.

The CDR3 DNA follows: TGTGCCAGCAGTGACGGATTACAGGGTCGGTATGGCTACACCTTC. It translates to CASSDGLQGRYGYTF. The V gene is TRBV6-1, the J gene TRBJ1-2; weak D call: TRBD1 (6 bases). Trimming shortened V by 3 bases and J by 5 bases, and 16 bases separated the two germline ends. The CDR3 is made up of 15 amino acids. Germline V gene lookup returns CDR1 MNHNS and CDR2 SASEGT.

J is TRBJ2-1 and V is TRBV4-1; 7 bases match TRBD2. Trimming cost V 0 bases and J 3 bases; bases outside gene matches: 20. Germline V gene data show CDR1 as MGHRA and CDR2 as YSYEKL. This CDR3 is built from 21 residues. CDR3 nucleotides: TGCGCCAGCAGCCAAGATTGGCTCGCGGGAGTCGTTTCTCCGTACTACAATGAGCAGTTCTTC. Protein: CASSQDWLAGVVSPYYNEQFF.

The V call is TRBV9, the J call TRBJ1-3; D is undetermined. Trimming took off 3 bases at V and 3 bases at J, with 10 bases between the two ends. Looked up from germline, CDR1 is SGDLS and CDR2 is YYNGEE. The CDR3 has 14 amino acids. The DNA of the CDR3 is TGTGCCAGCAGCGCCGGGGTGTTTGGAAACACCATATATTTT. As protein: CASSAGVFGNTIYF.

This clone came up once. V gene TRBV6-1 combines with J gene TRBJ2-3; 9 bases map to TRBD1. Germline V gives CDR1 MNHNS, CDR2 SASEGT. The ends lost 11 bases at V and 0 bases at J; junction bases unmatched: 3. This CDR3 has 13 amino acids. CDR3 loop: CAAGTGSTDTQYF. The CDR3 DNA reads as TGTGCCGCGGGGACAGGGAGCACAGATACGCAGTATTTT.

This clone was found once. The chain couples TRBV25-1 to TRBJ2-7; possible D gene TRBD1, 6 bases. This CDR3 is built from 15 residues. V was trimmed by 3 bases and J by 4 bases, leaving 16 bases between them. Looked up from germline, CDR1 is MGHDK and CDR2 is SYGVNS. As DNA, the CDR3 is TGTGCCAGCAGTGACGATGGACAGAGGAAATACGAGCAGTACTTC. Translating it yields CASSDDGQRKYEQYF.

The chain is built from TRBV5-4 and TRBJ2-1; 7 positions agree with TRBD1. J gave up 1 base and V 3 bases, and 4 bases lay outside the gene matches. The CDR3 extends over 15 amino acids. Germline values: CDR1 SGHNT, CDR2 YYREEE (reference sequence). The CDR3 is CASSSPTGSYNEQFF. Here the CDR3 DNA reads TGTGCCAGCAGCTCCCCGACAGGGTCCTACAATGAGCAGTTCTTC.

This chain uses TRBV5-1 with TRBJ2-5; D not resolved. Trimming took 0 bases from V and 5 from J, leaving 14 bases between them. This CDR3 is built from 15 residues. CDR1 is SGHRS and CDR2 is YFSETQ in the germline V gene. In DNA, the CDR3 is TGCGCCAGCAGCTTGGCCCTCCCCCTAAAGGAGACCCAGTACTTC. It yields the protein CASSLALPLKETQYF.

The J gene is TRBJ2-5, the V gene TRBV11-2; the match to TRBD2 covers 12 bases. With V trimmed by 1 base and J by 5 bases, 2 bases remained unmatched. This CDR3 is built from 15 residues. Per germline, CDR1 SGHAT and CDR2 FQNNGV. This CDR3 is CASSLGTSGTETQYF. The CDR3 region has the DNA TGTGCCAGCAGCTTAGGGACTAGCGGGACGGAGACCCAGTACTTC. The full variable domain, its missing parts supplied by reference TRBV11-2 and TRBJ2-5, is EAGVAQSPRYKIIEKRQSVAFWCNPISGHATLYWYQQILGQGPKLLIQFQNNGVVDDSQLPKDRFSAERLKGVDSTLKIQPAKLEDSAVYLCASSLGTSGTETQYFGPGTRLLVL.

V and J are TRBV29-1 and TRBJ2-6; no definite D call. The germline V gene has CDR1 SQVTM and CDR2 ANQGSEA. V lost 4 bases and J 4 bases, leaving 11 bases between the germline ends. The CDR3 length is 14 residues. DNA for the CDR3: TGCAGCGTTGTGGGCAAGAAGGGGGCCAACGTCCTGACTTTC. Translation gives CSVVGKKGANVLTF.

The chain carries TRBV2 and TRBJ2-6, with D maybe TRBD2 (7 bases). There are 17 residues in the CDR3. V was pared by 6 bases and J by 0 bases, with 15 bases between. Germline V gene sequence: CDR1 SNHLY, CDR2 FYNNEI. CDR3 coding DNA: TGTGCCAGCAGGTGGGGGGGCGGAACCTCTGGGGCCAACGTCCTGACTTTC. Amino acid sequence: CASRWGGGTSGANVLTF.

This sequence joins TRBV7-6 and TRBJ2-3, with 7 bases fitting TRBD1. This CDR3 comprises 16 residues. The V and J ends lost 5 bases and 2 bases, in that order; junction bases with no gene match: 10. CDR1 is SGHVS and CDR2 is FNYEAQ in the germline V gene. The CDR3 is CASSDIRQGLTDTQYF. The CDR3 DNA reads as TGTGCCAGCAGCGATATTCGACAGGGCCTCACAGATACGCAGTATTTT.

This clone turned up a few times. The chain recombines TRBV9 with TRBJ2-1, with 7 bases fitting TRBD2. Germline-derived CDR1 and CDR2 are SGDLS and YYNGEE. The CDR3 runs 15 residues. The V segment lost 4 bases and the J segment 7 bases; nucleotides outside the gene matches: 11. CDR3 loop: CASSPRERGRNEQFF. CDR3 sequence (DNA): TGTGCCAGCAGCCCTAGGGAACGCGGGAGAAATGAGCAGTTCTTC.

V and J are TRBV6-5 and TRBJ2-7, with unresolved D. The CDR3 loop spans 12 amino acids. V lost 6 bases and J 6 bases, leaving 12 bases between the germline ends. Germline-derived CDR1 and CDR2 are MNHEY and SVGAGI. The CDR3 region has the DNA TGTGCCAGCAGAAGGCGGTTGGGCGAGCAGTACTTC. Translated: CASRRRLGEQYF.

The chain employs TRBV19 and TRBJ2-2; 10 bases fit TRBD1. Per the germline V gene, CDR1 is LNHDA and CDR2 is SQIVND (reference sequence). The CDR3 is made up of 14 amino acids. V was clipped by 8 bases and J by 6 bases; unmatched bases: 6. Here the CDR3 DNA reads TGTGCCAGTTGGGACAGGGGTTATCCCGGGGAGCTGTTTTTT. Its protein is CASWDRGYPGELFF.

This chain links TRBV28 with TRBJ1-5; perhaps TRBD1 as D (5 bases). V lost 1 base and J 0 bases, leaving 13 bases between the germline ends. CDR1 is MDHEN, CDR2 SYDVKM, per germline. The CDR3 length is 17 residues. CDR3 residues: CASSLFMGTDSNQPQHF. The CDR3 region has the DNA TGTGCCAGCAGTTTATTCATGGGGACGGATAGCAATCAGCCCCAGCATTTT.

The rearrangement links TRBV19 to TRBJ2-3, with 12 bases fitting TRBD2. Germline V gene data show CDR1 as LNHDA and CDR2 as SQIVND (reference sequence). The J segment lost 2 bases and the V segment lost 1 base, leaving 1 base of the junction unmatched. The CDR3 runs to 16 residues. The CDR3 sequence: CASSIGTSGNTDTQYF. DNA of the CDR3: TGTGCCAGTAGTATAGGGACTAGCGGGAACACAGATACGCAGTATTTT.

This clone has a single count. V usage is TRBV9 and J usage is TRBJ1-2, with D perhaps TRBD1 (6 bases). Deletions cut 3 bases from V and 1 base from J, with 13 bases between. The germline V gene has CDR1 SGDLS and CDR2 YYNGEE. This CDR3 is built from 15 residues. For the CDR3, the DNA is TGTGCCAGCAGCGCCCGGGACAACAGTAACTATGGCTACACCTTC. This encodes CASSARDNSNYGYTF.

The chain joins TRBV7-9 to TRBJ1-6, with 9 bases that match TRBD1. Germline CDR1 reads SEHNR; CDR2 reads FQNEAQ (reference sequence). This CDR3 region has 16 residues. The J segment lost 7 bases and the V segment lost 5 bases, leaving 9 bases of the junction unmatched. The DNA of the CDR3 is TGTGCCAGCAGCGAGCCGGGACAGGGAGCCAATTCACCCCTCCACTTT. Translating it yields CASSEPGQGANSPLHF.

The chain couples TRBV27 to TRBJ1-1; D perhaps matches TRBD1 (6 bases). Per the germline V gene, CDR1 is MNHEY and CDR2 is SMNVEV (reference sequence). CDR3 size: 14 residues. Trimming cost V 6 bases and J 1 base, with 12 bases left between them. The CDR3 DNA sequence: TGTGCCAGCAGACCGAGGACAGAGAACACTGAAGCTTTCTTT. Its translation is CASRPRTENTEAFF.